Presented here are 30 T cell receptor beta chains from one specimen sequenced in a study of T cell responses to AZD1222 COVID-19 vaccine. This table comes from immunoSEQ multiplex PCR, and its TCRdb copy is limited to in-frame clones, with some not included. This table has tens of thousands of clones, 85% to 90% appearing once. Sample: peripheral blood, taken on day 0 of AZD1222 vaccination. All receptors derive from an adult in good health.

The CDR3 loop reads CASTGVDWNTQYF. The CDR3 DNA sequence: TGTGCCAGCACCGGGGTAGATTGGAATACGCAGTATTTT. The chain uses TRBV2 and TRBJ2-3; D possibly corresponds to TRBD2 (5 bases). CDR3 size: 13 residues. Trimming took 7 bases from V and 7 from J, leaving 15 bases between them. Germline V gene lookup returns CDR1 SNHLY and CDR2 FYNNEI.

The chain combines TRBV10-3 with TRBJ2-1; D gene ambiguous. The V gene's germline CDR1 is ENHRY and CDR2 SYGVKD. CDR3 length equals 12 residues. The germline V and J ends were trimmed by 0 bases and 7 bases, with 4 bases remaining between them. The CDR3 DNA follows: TGTGCCATCAGTGAGTCTGGGAATGAGCAGTTCTTC. It yields the protein CAISESGNEQFF.

The genes are TRBV5-6 and TRBJ2-5; TRBD1 agrees at 9 bases. Trimming at V came to 1 base and at J to 5 bases, leaving 9 bases not matched to a gene. Germline CDR1 reads SGHDT; CDR2 reads YYEEEE. The CDR3 contains 16 residues. The CDR3 nucleotides are TGTGCCAGCAGCTTGCGACCGGGACAGGGCGGGGAGACCCAGTACTTC. This encodes CASSLRPGQGGETQYF.

The chain combines TRBV5-5 with TRBJ2-7; 7 positions match TRBD1. V lost 0 bases, J lost 3 bases, and 9 bases stayed unmatched. CDR1 SGHKS and CDR2 YYEKEE come from the germline V gene (reference sequence). The CDR3 length is 16 residues. Here the CDR3 DNA reads TGTGCCAGCAGCTTGGGCTTAGGGACAGCCAACTACGAGCAGTACTTC. Its translation is CASSLGLGTANYEQYF. The whole variable domain, filled in from reference TRBV5-5 and TRBJ2-7, reads DAGVTQSPTHLIKTRGQQVTLRCSPISGHKSVSWYQQVLGQGPQFIFQYYEKEERGRGNFPDRFSARQFPNYSSELNVNALLLGDSALYLCASSLGLGTANYEQYFGPGTRLTVT.

The V and J genes are TRBV7-6 and TRBJ2-5, with a weak D call TRBD2 (6 bases). The CDR3 runs to 14 residues. Trimming shortened V by 2 bases and J by 5 bases, and 12 bases separated the two germline ends. Germline CDR1 is SGHVS and CDR2 is FNYEAQ. CDR3 region: CASSLSQGLETQYF. For the CDR3, the DNA is TGTGCCAGCAGCTTATCCCAGGGACTGGAGACCCAGTACTTC.

The chain joins TRBV28 to TRBJ1-5, with D possibly TRBD1 on 5 matching bases. Germline V gene lookup returns CDR1 MDHEN and CDR2 SYDVKM. V shed 7 bases and J shed 8 bases, with 12 bases lying between them. This CDR3 has 12 residues. CDR3 in amino acids: CASTGGIKPQHF. Here the CDR3 DNA reads TGTGCCAGCACGGGGGGGATAAAGCCCCAGCATTTT.

This chain links TRBV12-5 with TRBJ1-2; no clear D gene. The CDR3 is made up of 12 amino acids. Trimming took 6 bases from V and 8 from J, leaving 13 bases between them. CDR1 is LGHNT and CDR2 is FRNRAP in the germline V gene. CDR3 DNA sequence: TGTGCTAGTGGGATTCTGACGCGGGGCTACACCTTC. Translated: CASGILTRGYTF.

This chain uses TRBV27 with TRBJ2-7, with D uncertain. The germline V gene encodes CDR1 MNHEY and CDR2 SMNVEV (reference sequence). V was clipped by 6 bases and J by 7 bases, with 16 bases between them. The CDR3 runs to 13 residues. The CDR3 loop reads CASRTLNLNEQYF. The CDR3 bases are TGTGCCAGCAGAACACTGAACCTTAATGAGCAGTACTTC.

The chain has TRBV12-3 or TRBV12-4 and TRBJ1-1; tentatively, D is TRBD1 (6 bases). V shed 3 bases and J shed 6 bases, with 11 bases lying between them. The CDR3 contains 13 residues. The CDR3 spells CASSFGAGAEAFF. CDR3 DNA sequence: TGTGCCAGCAGTTTTGGGGCAGGGGCTGAAGCTTTCTTT.

The V and J genes are TRBV28 and TRBJ2-1; D not resolved. V was trimmed by 6 bases and J by 5 bases, leaving 11 bases between them. This CDR3 contains 13 residues. Germline CDR1 and CDR2: MDHEN and SYDVKM. CDR3 residues: CASSLGRDNEQFF. The CDR3, as DNA: TGTGCCAGCAGCCTTGGTCGGGACAATGAGCAGTTCTTC.

This clone appeared once. The rearrangement joins TRBV28 to TRBJ1-4; possible D gene TRBD1, 5 bases. CDR3 length equals 15 residues. Germline CDR1 is MDHEN and CDR2 is SYDVKM. The germline V and J ends were trimmed by 2 bases and 2 bases, with 9 bases remaining between them. The CDR3 loop is CASSLTSGTNEKLFF. The CDR3 bases are TGTGCCAGCAGTTTAACGTCAGGGACTAATGAAAAACTGTTTTTT.

This clone was detected a few times. The rearrangement links TRBV7-8 to TRBJ1-6; 7 nucleotides agree with TRBD1. Per the germline V gene, CDR1 is SGHVS and CDR2 is FQNEAQ. The CDR3 spans 19 residues. V lost 5 bases to trimming and J lost 4 bases; unmatched junction nucleotides: 17. The CDR3 loop reads CASSKSLLQGSLYNSPLHF. For the CDR3, the DNA is TGTGCCAGCAGCAAATCACTTTTACAGGGGTCCCTATATAATTCACCCCTCCACTTT.

The chain employs TRBV27 and TRBJ1-2; D gene ambiguous. This CDR3 region has 12 residues. Deletions cut 8 bases from V and 4 bases from J, with 11 bases between. From germline, CDR1 is MNHEY and CDR2 SMNVEV (reference sequence). The CDR3 DNA follows: TGTGCCAGCCACCGAGGTGGCTATGGCTACACCTTC. It is translated as CASHRGGYGYTF.

V and J are TRBV20-1 and TRBJ1-5; D is undetermined. Looked up from germline, CDR1 is DFQATT and CDR2 is SNEGSKA (reference sequence). V lost 3 bases, J lost 1 base, and 7 bases lay in between. The CDR3 is 13 residues long. CDR3 sequence reads: CSASEDSNQPQHF. CDR3 DNA: TGCAGTGCTAGTGAGGACAGCAATCAGCCCCAGCATTTT.

This clone was detected a few times. CDR3 sequence reads: CATSRDQGQGRELFF. The DNA of the CDR3 is TGTGCCACCAGCAGAGATCAGGGACAGGGCCGGGAGCTGTTTTTT. The genes are TRBV15 and TRBJ2-2; 9 nucleotides agree with TRBD1. With 0 bases clipped from V and 9 bases from J, the junction kept 5 bases outside the gene matches. Germline V lookup: CDR1 LNHNV, CDR2 YYDKDF (reference sequence). The CDR3 is made up of 15 amino acids.

The rearrangement uses TRBV30 and TRBJ1-6; D is unresolved. The length of the CDR3 is 15 residues. The germline V gene has CDR1 GTSNPN and CDR2 SVGIG (reference sequence). The V and J ends lost 4 bases and 6 bases respectively, with 16 bases between them. CDR3 protein: CAWIPGRVTNSPLHF. The CDR3 DNA is TGTGCCTGGATTCCGGGCCGCGTTACTAATTCACCCCTCCACTTT.

The chain carries TRBV28 and TRBJ2-1; D might be TRBD1 or TRBD2, each matching 5 bases. Germline assignment: CDR1 MDHEN and CDR2 SYDVKM. CDR3 length: 16 residues. Trimming pared 2 bases from V and 7 bases from J, leaving 18 bases between. CDR3 sequence: CASSLEGPLGVNEQFF. Written as DNA, the CDR3 is TGTGCCAGCAGTTTAGAGGGCCCGCTGGGGGTGAATGAGCAGTTCTTC.

The rearrangement joins TRBV19 to TRBJ1-4, with 10 positions matching TRBD1. The CDR3 runs to 14 residues. The germline V gene has CDR1 LNHDA and CDR2 SQIVND (reference sequence). J was trimmed by 8 bases and V by 7 bases; bases with no gene match: 7. CDR3 loop: CASNSGTGVEKLFF. In DNA, the CDR3 is TGTGCCAGTAACTCCGGGACAGGGGTCGAAAAACTGTTTTTT. The full variable domain, completed using reference TRBV19 and TRBJ1-4, is DGGITQSPKYLFRKEGQNVTLSCEQNLNHDAMYWYRQDPGQGLRLIYYSQIVNDFQKGDIAEGYSVSREKKESFPLTVTSAQKNPTAFYLCASNSGTGVEKLFFGSGTQLSVL.

The chain couples TRBV19 to TRBJ2-1; the match to TRBD2 covers 11 bases. The ends lost 10 bases at V and 7 bases at J; junction bases unmatched: 3. Germline V CDR1 and CDR2: LNHDA, SQIVND (reference sequence). The CDR3 has 12 residues. The CDR3: CATRTSGNEQFF. The CDR3 nucleotides are TGTGCCACAAGGACTAGCGGGAATGAGCAGTTCTTC.

This rearrangement joins TRBV11-2 to TRBJ1-6; 9 nucleotides align to TRBD1. The CDR3 is made up of 18 amino acids. Trimming took 5 bases from V and 4 from J; bases not matched to a gene: 12. CDR1 is SGHAT and CDR2 is FQNNGV in the germline V gene. The CDR3 DNA sequence: TGTGCCAGCAGCAACCCGGGACAGGGTATAGGGTATAATTCACCCCTCCACTTT. Its translation: CASSNPGQGIGYNSPLHF.

The rearrangement uses TRBV11-2 and TRBJ2-7; the D gene is possibly TRBD1 (6 bases). The CDR3 consists of 13 residues. The V end was cut by 0 bases, the J end by 9 bases, with 12 bases between. Germline CDR1 SGHAT, CDR2 FQNNGV. In nucleotides, the CDR3 is TGTGCCAGCAGCTTAGAGAGGGCAGGGGTGCAGTACTTC. Its translation: CASSLERAGVQYF.

V usage is TRBV29-1 and J usage is TRBJ2-5; D remains unclear. CDR1 and CDR2 (germline): SQVTM, ANQGSEA. The CDR3 contains 13 residues. The V gene lost 1 base and the J gene lost 1 base, with 7 bases spanning the gap. CDR3 bases: TGCAGCGTTGAAGGGTCTATCCAAGAGACCCAGTACTTC. Protein product: CSVEGSIQETQYF.

The V call is TRBV5-1, the J call TRBJ2-2, with D tentatively TRBD1 or TRBD2 (7 bases each). The germline CDR1 and CDR2 sequences are SGHRS and YFSETQ. There are 16 residues in the CDR3. V lost 4 bases, J lost 0 bases, and 13 bases lay in between. The CDR3 protein is CASSPAGGANTGELFF. CDR3 bases: TGCGCCAGCAGCCCAGCAGGGGGGGCGAACACCGGGGAGCTGTTTTTT.

The sample holds one count of this clone. This chain connects TRBV3-1 (or the pseudogene TRBV3-2) to TRBJ1-2, with D possibly being TRBD1 (5 bases). The CDR3 is 12 residues long. With 0 bases removed from V and 14 bases from J, the gap between germline ends came to 13 bases. The V gene's germline CDR1 is LGHDT and CDR2 YNNKEL (reference sequence). As DNA, the CDR3 is TGTGCCAGCAGCCAAGATTGGGTGGACACGACCTTC. This gives the protein CASSQDWVDTTF.

In regard to this clone: At one end the junction does not follow the germline gene, possibly because of a read error. V usage is TRBV4-1 and J usage is TRBJ2-3; D could derive from TRBD1 or TRBD2 (5 bases each). CDR3 length: 20 residues. Germline V gene lookup returns CDR1 MGHRA and CDR2 YSYEKL. The DNA of the CDR3 is TGCGCCAGCAGCCAAGCGAGCCCCCGTTCCGGGACGGTCTCCACAAATACGCAGTATTTT. It is translated as CASSQASPRSGTVSTNTQYF.

The CDR3 DNA reads as TGTGCCAGCAGTTTAGCGGGGAACGAGCAGTACTTC. It is translated as CASSLAGNEQYF. The chain is built from TRBV28 and TRBJ2-7; a possible D gene is TRBD2 (6 bases). Per the germline V gene, CDR1 is MDHEN and CDR2 is SYDVKM. CDR3 size: 12 residues. The V end lost 2 bases, the J end lost 5 bases, and 7 bases lay between the germline ends.

The chain links TRBV14 to TRBJ1-3, with D uncertain. Deletions cut 0 bases from V and 0 bases from J, with 9 bases between. Germline V CDR1 and CDR2: SGHDN, FVKESK. This CDR3 has 16 residues. The CDR3 region is CASSQEIRSSGNTIYF. In DNA form, the CDR3 reads TGTGCCAGCAGCCAAGAGATACGGAGCTCTGGAAACACCATATATTTT.

The chain recombines TRBV9 with TRBJ1-6; tentatively, D is TRBD1 (5 bases). The CDR3 is 15 residues long. Per germline, CDR1 SGDLS and CDR2 YYNGEE. V gave up 0 bases and J gave up 8 bases, with 12 bases separating them. This CDR3 is CASSVDTGTDSPLHF. The CDR3 region has the DNA TGTGCCAGCAGCGTAGATACAGGTACCGATTCACCCCTCCACTTT.

This chain uses TRBV6-1 with TRBJ2-3; the D is unclear. The CDR3 is 17 amino acids. The germline V and J ends were trimmed by 4 bases and 0 bases, with 17 bases remaining between them. CDR1 is MNHNS and CDR2 is SASEGT in the germline V gene. The CDR3 bases are TGTGCCAGCAGTGTCCACAGCCCCCGAACTAGCACAGATACGCAGTATTTT. This gives the protein CASSVHSPRTSTDTQYF.

The genes are TRBV25-1 and TRBJ2-1; 9 nucleotides match TRBD1. The CDR3 has 14 residues. The V and J ends lost 6 bases and 9 bases, in that order; junction bases with no gene match: 9. In germline, CDR1 is MGHDK, CDR2 SYGVNS. CDR3 protein: CASRAGTGRAEQFF. CDR3 nucleotide sequence: TGTGCCAGCAGGGCGGGGACAGGGAGGGCTGAGCAGTTCTTC.